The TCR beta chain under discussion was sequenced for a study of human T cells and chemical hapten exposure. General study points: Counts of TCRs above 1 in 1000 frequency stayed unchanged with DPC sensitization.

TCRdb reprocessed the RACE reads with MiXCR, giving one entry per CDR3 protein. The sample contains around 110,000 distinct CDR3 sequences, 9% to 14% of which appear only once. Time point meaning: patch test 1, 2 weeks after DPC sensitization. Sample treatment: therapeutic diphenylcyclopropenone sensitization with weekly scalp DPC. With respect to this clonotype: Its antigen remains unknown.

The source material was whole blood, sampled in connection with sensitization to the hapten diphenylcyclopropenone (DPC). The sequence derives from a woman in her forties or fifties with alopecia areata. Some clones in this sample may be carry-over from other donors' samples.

DNA of the CDR3: TGTGCCAGCAGCTTAGGGGGCCCAGGGGCCTCCTACAATGAGCAGTTCTTC. Protein product: CASSLGGPGASYNEQFF. The V call is TRBV11-2, the J call TRBJ2-1, with D maybe TRBD1 (6 bases). This CDR3 is built from 17 residues. Germline CDR1 and CDR2: SGHAT and FQNNGV. Trimming left V 1 base short and J 0 bases short, with 13 bases between.